This record concerns one TCR beta chain sequence. The clone's antigen remains unknown. Base qualities are missing; no much larger clone stands one base away. This sample is drawn from a study of beta chain features in type 1 diabetes (dated by TCRdb to 2016 to 2019). Describing the broader study: Patients and healthy donors did not differ in mean age, gender distribution, total cell number or subset yield. A total of about 99,000,000 sorted cells were examined across all samples, and RNA yield correlated strongly with the number of cells per subset. In the study, recently diagnosed type 1 diabetes patients and matched healthy donors were compared on the TCRB repertoires of their sorted circulating CD4+ T cell subsets. Whereas all 28 donors provided naive and central memory subsets, regulatory and stem cell-like memory subsets were isolated from just 8 patients and about 8 healthy donors. Results and caveats for the whole study, not just this receptor: PCR might favor shorter templates, but patient and control samples were amplified and corrected together, so any skew would affect both groups equally. At VDJ recombination sites, patients with type 1 diabetes made fewer insertions and deleted more nucleotides, a pattern implying thymic rearrangement abnormalities. Type 1 diabetes patients showed a moderate but significant shortening of TCRB CDR3 length in all four CD4+ subsets. Because cDNA was sequenced instead of genomic DNA, highly expressing activated cells could be over-represented, though the groups showed no difference in activation or CD3 levels. Naive, central memory and regulatory TCRB repertoires appeared more similar among patients than among healthy donors. Because small numbers of individuals were included in the HLA sub-analyses, any influence of HLA type on TCRB rearrangement was left unresolved.

The High Capacity cDNA Reverse Transcription Kit was used to reverse transcribe all of the isolated RNA, meaning that expressed TCRB transcripts were what got sequenced. Naive, central memory and regulatory T cell samples underwent deep immunoSEQ sequencing, averaging approximately 3.3 million total reads per sample. After sorted cells were lysed in RLT buffer, RNA was extracted with DNase-treated RNeasy Micro or Mini kits, with the choice depending on cell number. Each cell subset was processed separately to prevent cross-contamination, with patient and healthy donor samples processed together. Using the immunoSEQ multiplex PCR, TCRB sequences were amplified from cDNA into 87-bp fragments spanning the CDR3 region. Sequencing of the amplicons was done on the Illumina HiSeq platform. The original methods were these. PCR bias was computationally corrected using synthetic template baselines, reads within Hamming distance 2 were collapsed, and singletons that could not be merged were discarded. Reads were aligned against IMGT so that V, D and J genes, CDR3 length and insertions or deletions at six rearrangement sites could be assigned. Clonotype counts were normalized to sorted cell number within each subset before computing true diversity and Gini coefficients with the tcR R package. The overlap coefficient, calculated on TCRB nucleotide sequences, was used to measure repertoire sharing. Out-of-frame TCRB sequences from naive cells were analyzed as a proxy for the pre-selection repertoire. Imported from immuneACCESS, the table was reduced by TCRdb to in-frame sequences with V and J called. These copies leave out some clones; in studies compared against another copy, an unresolved V gene accounts for under half, and the cause of the remainder is not known. V and J calls and clone size are as listed in that table; D and trimming were resolved from the DNA. Recorded for this sample are 350,000 to 450,000 clones; approximately 12% of them occurred a single time. The ten largest make up 0.0085% to 0.012% of the sample.

A single peripheral blood draw of around 120 mL on average was collected from each donor into heparinised tubes. Naive, central memory, regulatory and stem cell-like memory CD4+ T cells were sorted on a BD FACSAria II using a panel including CD45RO, CCR7, CD25, CD127, CD95 and CD27. A purity above 98% was achieved for all sorted populations. PBMCs were isolated right away by Lymphoprep density gradient centrifugation and were stained directly, without culture. So that batch effects would be minimized, each experiment stained and sorted samples in pairs, pairing one healthy donor with one patient. The CDR3 runs 13 amino acids, cysteine and phenylalanine included. Only CDR3 DNA is held: 39 bases, read in frame from base 1. The germline V gene yields SGHRS for CDR1 and YFSETQ for CDR2. V and J lose 0 bases and 6 bases, and a span of 10 bases separates them.

The specimen was naive CD4+ T cells from blood. The meaning of the sample's cell subset or site label: true naive CD4+ T cells. This chain joins TRBV5-1 to TRBJ2-7; too little of a D gene remains to name it. This clonotype was obtained from a young woman with type 1 diabetes. The base sequence is TGCGCCAGCAGCTTGGGTTCACGCGGCGAGCAGTACTTC. Translation gives CASSLGSRGEQYF.